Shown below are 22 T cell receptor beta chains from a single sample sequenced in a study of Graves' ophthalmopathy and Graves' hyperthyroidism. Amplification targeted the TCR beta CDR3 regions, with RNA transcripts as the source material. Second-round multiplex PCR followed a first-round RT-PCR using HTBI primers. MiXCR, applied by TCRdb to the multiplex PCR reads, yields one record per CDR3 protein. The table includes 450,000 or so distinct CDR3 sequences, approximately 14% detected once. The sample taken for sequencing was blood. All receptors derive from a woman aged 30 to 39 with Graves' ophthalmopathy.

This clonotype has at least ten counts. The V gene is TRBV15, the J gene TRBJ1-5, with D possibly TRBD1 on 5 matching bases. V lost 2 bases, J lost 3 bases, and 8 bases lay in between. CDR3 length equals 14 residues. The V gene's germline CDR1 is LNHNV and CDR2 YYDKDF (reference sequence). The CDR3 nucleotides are TGTGCCACCAGCAGACGGGACTTCAATCAGCCCCAGCATTTT. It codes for CATSRRDFNQPQHF.

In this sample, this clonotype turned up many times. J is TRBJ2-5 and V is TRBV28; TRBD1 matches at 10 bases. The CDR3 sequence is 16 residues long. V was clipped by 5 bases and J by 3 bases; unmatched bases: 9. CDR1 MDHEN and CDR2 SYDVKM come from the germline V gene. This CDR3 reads CASSLIHGQGEETQYF. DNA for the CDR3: TGTGCCAGCAGTCTCATCCACGGACAGGGGGAAGAGACCCAGTACTTC.

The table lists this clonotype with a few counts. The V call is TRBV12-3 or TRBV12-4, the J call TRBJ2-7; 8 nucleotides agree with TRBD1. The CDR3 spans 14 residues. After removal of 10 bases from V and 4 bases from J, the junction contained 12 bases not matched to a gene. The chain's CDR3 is CATGLRDRPYEQYF. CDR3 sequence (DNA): TGTGCCACAGGTTTGAGGGACAGGCCTTACGAGCAGTACTTC.

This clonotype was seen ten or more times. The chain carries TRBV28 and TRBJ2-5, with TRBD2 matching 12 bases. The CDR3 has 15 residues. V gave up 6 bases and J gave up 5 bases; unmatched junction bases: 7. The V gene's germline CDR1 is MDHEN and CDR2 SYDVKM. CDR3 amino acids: CASRPASGRGETQYF. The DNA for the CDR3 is TGTGCCAGCAGGCCGGCTAGCGGGAGGGGGGAGACCCAGTACTTC.

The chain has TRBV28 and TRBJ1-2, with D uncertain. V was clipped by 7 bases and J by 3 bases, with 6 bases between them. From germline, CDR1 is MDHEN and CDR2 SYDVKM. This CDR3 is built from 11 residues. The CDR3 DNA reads TGTGCCAGCACTTCATACTATGGCTACACCTTC. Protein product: CASTSYYGYTF.

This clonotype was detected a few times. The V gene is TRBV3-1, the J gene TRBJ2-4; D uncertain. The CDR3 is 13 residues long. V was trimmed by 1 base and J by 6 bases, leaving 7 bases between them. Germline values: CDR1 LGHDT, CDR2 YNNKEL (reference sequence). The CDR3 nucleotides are TGTGCCAGCAGCCAAGCCCCGGGAAACATTCAGTACTTC. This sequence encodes CASSQAPGNIQYF.

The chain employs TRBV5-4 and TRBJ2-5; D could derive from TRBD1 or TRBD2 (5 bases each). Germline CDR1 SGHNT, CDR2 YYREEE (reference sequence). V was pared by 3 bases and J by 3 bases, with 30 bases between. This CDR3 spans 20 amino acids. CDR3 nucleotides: TGTGCCAGCAGCTGTAATGGATGTGGGGACCCGAGGGACGGAGAAGAGACCCAGTACTTC. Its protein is CASSCNGCGDPRDGEETQYF.

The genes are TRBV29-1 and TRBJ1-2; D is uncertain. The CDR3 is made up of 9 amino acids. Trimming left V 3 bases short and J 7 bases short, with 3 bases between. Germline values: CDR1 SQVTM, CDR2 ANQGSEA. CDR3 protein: CSVDSGYTF. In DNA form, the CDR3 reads TGCAGCGTTGACAGTGGCTACACCTTC.

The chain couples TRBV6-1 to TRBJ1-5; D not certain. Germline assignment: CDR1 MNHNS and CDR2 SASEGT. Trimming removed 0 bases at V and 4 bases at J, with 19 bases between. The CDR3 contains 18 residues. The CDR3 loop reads CASSEALRHIVFNQPQHF. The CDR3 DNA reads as TGTGCCAGCAGTGAAGCGCTCCGGCATATCGTTTTTAATCAGCCCCAGCATTTT.

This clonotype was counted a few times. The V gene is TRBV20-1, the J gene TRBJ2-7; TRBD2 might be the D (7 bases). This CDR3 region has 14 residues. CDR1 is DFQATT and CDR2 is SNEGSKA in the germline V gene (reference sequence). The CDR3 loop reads CMGEGGGPSYEQYF. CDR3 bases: TGCATGGGGGAGGGGGGGGGACCCTCCTACGAGCAGTACTTC.

The CDR3 sequence: CASSSRGGGASGANVLTF. For the CDR3, the DNA is TGCGCCAGCAGCTCCAGGGGAGGGGGCGCTTCTGGGGCCAACGTCCTGACTTTC. This chain connects TRBV5-1 to TRBJ2-6; the D gene could be TRBD1 or TRBD2 (7 bases each). Germline V lookup: CDR1 SGHRS, CDR2 YFSETQ. Trimming stripped 3 bases from V and 1 base from J, with 17 bases between. This CDR3 has 18 residues.

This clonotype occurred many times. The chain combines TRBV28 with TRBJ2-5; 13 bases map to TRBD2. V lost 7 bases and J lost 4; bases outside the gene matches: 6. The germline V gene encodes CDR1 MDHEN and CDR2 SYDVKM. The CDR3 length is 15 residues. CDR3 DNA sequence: TGTGCCAGCACCTCGTGGACTAGCGGGGGAGAGACCCAGTACTTC. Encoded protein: CASTSWTSGGETQYF.

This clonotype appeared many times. This chain's CDR3 is CASSLIRGSETQYF. The CDR3 DNA reads as TGTGCCAGCAGCTTAATAAGGGGCTCGGAGACCCAGTACTTC. The gene calls are TRBV7-9 and TRBJ2-5, with D possibly being TRBD1 (5 bases). Germline assignment: CDR1 SEHNR and CDR2 FQNEAQ (reference sequence). The CDR3 sequence is 14 residues long. The V gene lost 2 bases and the J gene lost 5 bases, with 12 bases spanning the gap.

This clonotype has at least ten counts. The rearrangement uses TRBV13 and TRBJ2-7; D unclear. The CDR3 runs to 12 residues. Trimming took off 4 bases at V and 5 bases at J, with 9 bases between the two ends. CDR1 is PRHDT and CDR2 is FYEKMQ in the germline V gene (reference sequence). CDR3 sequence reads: CASSYASDEQYF. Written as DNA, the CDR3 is TGTGCCAGCAGCTACGCCTCTGACGAGCAGTACTTC. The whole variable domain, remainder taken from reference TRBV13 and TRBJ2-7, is AAGVIQSPRHLIKEKRETATLKCYPIPRHDTVYWYQQGPGQDPQFLISFYEKMQSDKGSIPDRFSAQQFSDYHSELNMSSLELGDSALYFCASSYASDEQYFGPGTRLTVT.

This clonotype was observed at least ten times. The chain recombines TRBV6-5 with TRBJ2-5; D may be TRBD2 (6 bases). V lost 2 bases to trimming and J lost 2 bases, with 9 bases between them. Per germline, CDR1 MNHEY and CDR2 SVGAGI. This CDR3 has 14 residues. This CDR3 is CASSYQGLQETQYF. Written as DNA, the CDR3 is TGTGCCAGCAGTTACCAGGGACTGCAAGAGACCCAGTACTTC.

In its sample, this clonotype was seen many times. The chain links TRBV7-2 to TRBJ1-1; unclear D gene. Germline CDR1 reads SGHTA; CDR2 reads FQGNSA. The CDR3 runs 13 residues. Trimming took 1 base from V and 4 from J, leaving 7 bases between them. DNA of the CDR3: TGTGCCAGCAGCTTAGGGACGGTCACTGAAGCTTTCTTT. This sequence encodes CASSLGTVTEAFF.

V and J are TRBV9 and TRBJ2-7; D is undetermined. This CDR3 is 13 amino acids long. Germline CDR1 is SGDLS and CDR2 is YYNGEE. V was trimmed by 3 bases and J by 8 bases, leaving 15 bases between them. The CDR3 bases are TGTGCCAGCAGCGCAATGCTGAGCTCCCAGCAGTACTTC. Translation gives CASSAMLSSQQYF.

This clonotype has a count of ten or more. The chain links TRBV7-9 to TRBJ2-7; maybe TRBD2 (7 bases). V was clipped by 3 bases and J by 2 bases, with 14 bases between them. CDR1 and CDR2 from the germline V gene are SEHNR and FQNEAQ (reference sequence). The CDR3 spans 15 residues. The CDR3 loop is CASSFLGGQPYEQYF. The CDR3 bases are TGTGCCAGCAGCTTTTTGGGGGGGCAGCCCTACGAGCAGTACTTC.

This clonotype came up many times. In DNA form, the CDR3 reads TGTGCCAGCAGAAGGACGGGGAGGGAGACCCAGTACTTC. This codes for CASRRTGRETQYF. The chain joins TRBV12-3 or TRBV12-4 to TRBJ2-5; TRBD2 is a possible D gene (6 bases). The CDR3 has 13 amino acids. V shed 6 bases and J shed 5 bases, with 13 bases lying between them.

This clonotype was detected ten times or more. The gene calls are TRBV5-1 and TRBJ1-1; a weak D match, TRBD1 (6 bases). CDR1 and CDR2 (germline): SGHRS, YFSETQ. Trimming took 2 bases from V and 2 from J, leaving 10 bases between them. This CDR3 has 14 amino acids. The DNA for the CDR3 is TGCGCCAGCAGCTTTCACAGGGTAAACACTGAAGCTTTCTTT. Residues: CASSFHRVNTEAFF.

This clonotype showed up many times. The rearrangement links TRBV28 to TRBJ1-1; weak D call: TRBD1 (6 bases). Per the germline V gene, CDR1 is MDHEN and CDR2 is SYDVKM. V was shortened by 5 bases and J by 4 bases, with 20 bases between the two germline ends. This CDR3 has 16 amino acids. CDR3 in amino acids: CASSPGGQGVGTEAFF. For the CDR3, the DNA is TGTGCCAGCAGTCCGGGGGGGCAAGGAGTCGGCACTGAAGCTTTCTTT.

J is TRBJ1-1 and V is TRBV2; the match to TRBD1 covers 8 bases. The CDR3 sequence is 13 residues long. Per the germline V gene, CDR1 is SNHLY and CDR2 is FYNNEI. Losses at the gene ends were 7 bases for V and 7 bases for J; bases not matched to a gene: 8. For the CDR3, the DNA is TGTGCCAGCACGAACCCGGACAGGGTTGAAGCTTTCTTT. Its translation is CASTNPDRVEAFF.